A few counts support the clone carrying this T cell receptor (beta chain). Antigen: not known. Since a much larger clone is just one base distant, this may be a read error. This CDR3 has 16 amino acids. Losses at the gene ends were 2 bases for V and 3 bases for J; bases not matched to a gene: 4. CDR1 and CDR2 (germline): SGHTA, FQGNSA. The data belong to a study of T cells in Graves' hyperthyroidism and ophthalmopathy. Looking at the study overall: At the time of initial diagnosis and before any treatment, peripheral blood was collected.

There were TCR beta CDR3 regions amplified from RNA transcripts. HTBI primers were employed in a first-round RT-PCR of the TCR CDR3. TCRdb reprocessed the multiplex PCR reads with MiXCR, giving one entry per CDR3 protein. The sample lists hundreds of thousands of distinct CDR3 sequences, around 15% occurring once. Points from the study as a whole: The model made its ophthalmopathy prediction, and onset followed a median 6.5 months later.

The PBMCs had their origin in about 9.7 ml of fresh peripheral blood. This chain joins TRBV7-2 and TRBJ2-1, with 10 bases fitting TRBD1. Sequenced sample: blood. The sequence was collected from a woman aged 45-60 years with Graves' ophthalmopathy. The chain's CDR3 is CASSLNGTGVYNEQFF. CDR3 DNA sequence: TGTGCCAGCAGCTTAAACGGGACAGGGGTCTACAATGAGCAGTTCTTC.